These T cell receptor beta chains were read from a single sample in a study of blood T cell repertoires in COVID-19. TCRdb's table, derived via immunoSEQ multiplex PCR, lists solely in-frame clones and lacks some. The data hold 120,000 or so clones, with 88% observed a single time. The sequenced sample consisted of peripheral blood. These receptors were collected from a woman aged 45-65 years with active or convalescent COVID-19. The CDR3 runs from the conserved cysteine through the conserved F or W. Fields, in order: D gene, V gene, J gene, clone size, CDR3 DNA, CDR3 protein. A D gene is named only where the DNA matches it firmly. Size values are once, few and many counts, or a class for expanded clones, and some rows have none.

TRBD1,TRBV7-8,TRBJ1-1,NA,TGTGCCAGCAGCTTGGGAATGGGACAGGGAGGTGAAGCTTTCTTT,CASSLGMGQGGEAFF
TRBD1,TRBV19,TRBJ1-4,NA,TGTGCCACCCGGGACAGCGGGTACCCGAAACTGTTTTTT,CATRDSGYPKLFF
NA,TRBV6-5,TRBJ2-1,NA,TGTGCCAGCCGTTCAAGGGGGACACGCTCCTACAATGAGCAGTTCTTC,CASRSRGTRSYNEQFF
TRBD1,TRBV20-1,TRBJ2-7,NA,TGCAGTGCTAGTGGACAGGGAGAAACACTTTACGAGCAGTACTTC,CSASGQGETLYEQYF
NA,TRBV7-9,TRBJ1-1,NA,TGTGCCAGCAGCTTAGGAGGGCCTGAAGCTTTCTTT,CASSLGGPEAFF
NA,TRBV6-2/TRBV6-3,TRBJ2-7,NA,TGTGCCAGCAGTTACTCGGGGAGTAGCTCCTACGAGCAGTACTTC,CASSYSGSSSYEQYF
TRBD1,TRBV19,TRBJ1-3,NA,TGTGCCAGTAGGCCGACAGGGCCGGACACCATATATTTT,CASRPTGPDTIYF
TRBD2,TRBV6-5,TRBJ2-5,NA,TGTGCCAGCAGCGGCGGGGGGGAGACCCAGTACTTC,CASSGGGETQYF
NA,TRBV6-2/TRBV6-3,TRBJ1-5,NA,TGTGCCAGCAGTTACTCCCCCCCCTGGGGAGATCAGCCCCAGCATTTT,CASSYSPPWGDQPQHF
TRBD1,TRBV15,TRBJ2-7,NA,TGTGCCACCAGCAGAGAACCGGACAGGGGCCTCTACGAGCAGTACTTC,CATSREPDRGLYEQYF
NA,TRBV6-5,TRBJ2-2,NA,TGTGCCAGCAGCCGTAGCGGGGAGCTGTTTTTT,CASSRSGELFF
TRBD2,TRBV6-2/TRBV6-3,TRBJ2-3,NA,TGTGCCAGCAGTCCGACTAGCGGTGCCTATAGCACAGATACGCAGTATTTT,CASSPTSGAYSTDTQYF
NA,TRBV28,TRBJ2-1,NA,TGTGCCAGCAGTTTAGAAGGAGCGGAGGAGGGATACAATGAGCAGTTCTTC,CASSLEGAEEGYNEQFF
NA,TRBV2,TRBJ2-2,NA,TGTGCCAGCAGGGCCGGGAAGGGATACGGGGAGCTGTTTTTT,CASRAGKGYGELFF
NA,TRBV6-5,TRBJ2-3,NA,TGTGCCAGCCGGGATACCACAGATACGCAGTATTTT,CASRDTTDTQYF
NA,TRBV28,TRBJ2-3,NA,TGTGCCAGCAGTTTTGCCGAGGATACGCAGTATTTT,CASSFAEDTQYF
TRBD1,TRBV7-8,TRBJ1-5,few,TGTGCCAGCAGCCGAGCTGGACAGGGAGGTCAGCCCCAGCATTTT,CASSRAGQGGQPQHF
TRBD1,TRBV6-6,TRBJ1-1,NA,TGTGCCAGCAGACCGGACAGGGTTCAATACACTGAAGCTTTCTTT,CASRPDRVQYTEAFF
TRBD2,TRBV11-2,TRBJ2-1,NA,TGTGCCAGCAGCCCTCCCTATAGCGGGAGAGGAAATGAGCAGTTCTTC,CASSPPYSGRGNEQFF
TRBD2,TRBV29-1,TRBJ2-3,NA,TGCAGCGTTGAAGATCGGACTAGCGGTAGCACAGATACGCAGTATTTT,CSVEDRTSGSTDTQYF
TRBD2,TRBV11-2,TRBJ2-1,many,TGTGCCAGCAGCTTAGAAGCGGGGGCCTACAATGAGCAGTTCTTC,CASSLEAGAYNEQFF
NA,TRBV10-3,TRBJ2-1,NA,TGTGCCATCAGTGAAACGACACGAAGGGAGCAGTTCTTC,CAISETTRREQFF
NA,TRBV18,TRBJ2-5,NA,TGTGCCAGCTCATCCGAAGAGACCCAGTACTTC,CASSSEETQYF
NA,TRBV10-3,TRBJ1-6,NA,TGTGCCATCAGGACCGGGGTCAATTCACCCCTCCACTTT,CAIRTGVNSPLHF
NA,TRBV6-6,TRBJ2-6,NA,TGTGCCAGCCGACAGGGACTTTCTGGGGCCAACGTCCTGACTTTC,CASRQGLSGANVLTF
NA,TRBV29-1,TRBJ2-1,NA,TGCAGCGTTGAAGTGGACACATACAATGAGCAGTTCTTC,CSVEVDTYNEQFF
NA,TRBV15,TRBJ1-1,NA,TGTGCCACCAGCAGAGATCGGACTGAAGCTTTCTTT,CATSRDRTEAFF
TRBD1,TRBV10-3,TRBJ2-5,NA,TGTGCCACCTCCCGGGACAGGGGGCAAGAGACCCAGTACTTC,CATSRDRGQETQYF
TRBD1,TRBV6-2/TRBV6-3,TRBJ1-1,NA,TGTGCCAGCAGCCGGACGACAGGGGCCACTGAAGCTTTCTTT,CASSRTTGATEAFF
NA,TRBV6-5,TRBJ1-2,NA,TGTGCCAGCAGTTACTCGGCAGGGCCCCATGGCTACACCTTC,CASSYSAGPHGYTF
TRBD1,TRBV6-2/TRBV6-3,TRBJ2-7,NA,TGTGCCAGCACCCCGGAAGGGACAGGGTACCACGAGCAGTACTTC,CASTPEGTGYHEQYF
NA,TRBV20-1,TRBJ2-1,medium-sized,TGCAGTGCTAGTTCGAGCTACAATGAGCAGTTCTTC,CSASSSYNEQFF
NA,TRBV9,TRBJ1-2,NA,TGTGCCAGCAGCCCGACGGGGAGGTCCGGCTACACCTTC,CASSPTGRSGYTF
TRBD1,TRBV18,TRBJ2-7,NA,TGTGCCAGCTCAGCGCGACAGGGATCCTTAGACGAGCAGTACTTC,CASSARQGSLDEQYF
TRBD1,TRBV7-6,TRBJ2-7,NA,TGTGCCAGCAGCTCTGGACAGGAGGACGAGCAGTACTTC,CASSSGQEDEQYF
TRBD2,TRBV13,TRBJ2-1,NA,TGTGCCAGCAGCTTACGACTGAGGGCGGGAGGGCCTCGCAATGAGCAGTTCTTC,CASSLRLRAGGPRNEQFF
NA,TRBV27,TRBJ1-1,NA,TGTGCCAGCAGTCCTCAGGGGTCTGAAGCTTTCTTT,CASSPQGSEAFF